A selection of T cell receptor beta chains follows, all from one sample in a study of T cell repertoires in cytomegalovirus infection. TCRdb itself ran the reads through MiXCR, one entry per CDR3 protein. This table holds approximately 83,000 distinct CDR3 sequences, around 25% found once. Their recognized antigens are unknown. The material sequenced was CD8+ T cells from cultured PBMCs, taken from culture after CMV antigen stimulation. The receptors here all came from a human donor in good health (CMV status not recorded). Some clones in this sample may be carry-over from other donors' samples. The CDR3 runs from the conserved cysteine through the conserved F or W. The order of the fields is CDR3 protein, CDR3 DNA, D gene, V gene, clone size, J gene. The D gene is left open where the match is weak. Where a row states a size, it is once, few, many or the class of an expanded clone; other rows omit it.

cdr3_aa: CASSHQGVNTEAFF; cdr3_nt: TGCGCCAGCAGCCACCAGGGGGTGAACACTGAAGCTTTCTTT; d_call: TRBD1; v_call: TRBV4-3; clone_size: .; j_call: TRBJ1-1
cdr3_aa: CASSLVTLTDTQYF; cdr3_nt: TGTGCCAGCAGCTTAGTAACTCTCACAGATACGCAGTATTTT; d_call: .; v_call: TRBV5-8; clone_size: once; j_call: TRBJ2-3
cdr3_aa: CASSQGPAVAGSYEQYF; cdr3_nt: TGCGCCAGCAGCCAAGGGCCCGCGGTAGCGGGCTCCTACGAGCAGTACTTC; d_call: TRBD2; v_call: TRBV4-1; clone_size: few; j_call: TRBJ2-7
cdr3_aa: CASSPTNTDTQYF; cdr3_nt: TGTGCCAGCAGCCCCACGAACACAGATACGCAGTATTTT; d_call: .; v_call: TRBV5-4; clone_size: few; j_call: TRBJ2-3
cdr3_aa: CSGGTGETGGRTQYF; cdr3_nt: TGCAGTGGTGGGACTGGAGAGACAGGCGGCAGGACCCAGTACTTC; d_call: .; v_call: TRBV20-1; clone_size: .; j_call: TRBJ2-5
cdr3_aa: CASSLMEGTLGGYTF; cdr3_nt: TGTGCCAGCAGCTTAATGGAGGGGACGCTCGGGGGCTACACCTTC; d_call: .; v_call: TRBV7-2; clone_size: many; j_call: TRBJ1-2
cdr3_aa: CASSMGISTNEKLFF; cdr3_nt: TGTGCCAGTAGTATGGGCATATCAACTAATGAAAAACTGTTTTTT; d_call: .; v_call: TRBV19; clone_size: .; j_call: TRBJ1-4
cdr3_aa: CSAKLGLNTRNEQFF; cdr3_nt: TGCAGTGCTAAACTCGGACTAAATACTCGGAATGAGCAGTTCTTC; d_call: .; v_call: TRBV20-1; clone_size: .; j_call: TRBJ2-1
cdr3_aa: CASSLDRRSRTDTQYF; cdr3_nt: TGTGCCAGCAGTTTGGACAGGCGGAGCCGCACAGATACGCAGTATTTT; d_call: TRBD1; v_call: TRBV12-3/TRBV12-4; clone_size: few; j_call: TRBJ2-3
cdr3_aa: CASSQDPLADEQFF; cdr3_nt: TGCGCCAGCAGCCAAGACCCGCTAGCGGATGAGCAGTTCTTC; d_call: TRBD2; v_call: TRBV4-3; clone_size: .; j_call: TRBJ2-1
cdr3_aa: CASSPRTSGRNTGELFF; cdr3_nt: TGTGCCAGCAGTCCCCGGACTAGCGGGAGGAACACCGGGGAGCTGTTTTTT; d_call: TRBD2; v_call: TRBV6-1; clone_size: few; j_call: TRBJ2-2
cdr3_aa: CAISESGVSSYEQYF; cdr3_nt: TGTGCCATCAGTGAGTCGGGGGTAAGCTCCTACGAGCAGTACTTC; d_call: .; v_call: TRBV10-3; clone_size: .; j_call: TRBJ2-7
cdr3_aa: CASSYGGDHNEQFF; cdr3_nt: TGTGCCAGCAGTTACGGTGGGGACCACAATGAGCAGTTCTTC; d_call: .; v_call: TRBV6-5; clone_size: few; j_call: TRBJ2-1
cdr3_aa: CAWRMQGVFQAFF; cdr3_nt: TGTGCCTGGAGAATGCAGGGGGTCTTTCAAGCTTTCTTT; d_call: TRBD1; v_call: TRBV30; clone_size: .; j_call: TRBJ1-1
cdr3_aa: CASGGGGAAYGYTF; cdr3_nt: TGTGCCAGCGGAGGGGGGGGCGCGGCCTATGGCTACACCTTC; d_call: .; v_call: TRBV11-2; clone_size: .; j_call: TRBJ1-2
cdr3_aa: CASRLGTSPRSSYNEQFF; cdr3_nt: TGTGCCAGCAGGCTAGGGACTTCCCCGAGGAGCTCCTACAATGAGCAGTTCTTC; d_call: .; v_call: TRBV27; clone_size: many; j_call: TRBJ2-1
cdr3_aa: CASSPLADVTQPQHF; cdr3_nt: TGTGCCAGCAGTCCCCTAGCTGACGTCACCCAGCCCCAGCATTTT; d_call: .; v_call: TRBV28; clone_size: .; j_call: TRBJ1-5
cdr3_aa: CASILGDTQYF; cdr3_nt: TGTGCCAGCATACTAGGGGATACGCAGTATTTT; d_call: .; v_call: TRBV2; clone_size: .; j_call: TRBJ2-3
cdr3_aa: CASRGGTAGDTQYF; cdr3_nt: TGTGCCAGCAGAGGGGGAACTGCCGGCGATACGCAGTATTTT; d_call: .; v_call: TRBV27; clone_size: .; j_call: TRBJ2-3
cdr3_aa: CASSYSRTGGNTEAFF; cdr3_nt: TGTGCCAGCAGTTACTCTAGGACAGGGGGCAACACTGAAGCTTTCTTT; d_call: TRBD1; v_call: TRBV6-6; clone_size: many; j_call: TRBJ1-1
cdr3_aa: CASSIPGRVGTEAFF; cdr3_nt: TGTGCCAGTAGTATCCCGGGTCGAGTGGGCACTGAAGCTTTCTTT; d_call: .; v_call: TRBV19; clone_size: many; j_call: TRBJ1-1
cdr3_aa: CASSWTADNEQFF; cdr3_nt: TGTGCCAGCAGCTGGACAGCTGACAATGAGCAGTTCTTC; d_call: .; v_call: TRBV7-6; clone_size: many; j_call: TRBJ2-1
cdr3_aa: CASSQEAGTADTQYF; cdr3_nt: TGCGCCAGCAGCCAAGAGGCAGGGACGGCAGATACGCAGTATTTT; d_call: .; v_call: TRBV4-1; clone_size: few; j_call: TRBJ2-3
cdr3_aa: CASSPSGGARAGELFF; cdr3_nt: TGTGCCAGCAGCCCTAGCGGGGGGGCCAGGGCAGGGGAGCTGTTTTTT; d_call: TRBD2; v_call: TRBV9; clone_size: many; j_call: TRBJ2-2